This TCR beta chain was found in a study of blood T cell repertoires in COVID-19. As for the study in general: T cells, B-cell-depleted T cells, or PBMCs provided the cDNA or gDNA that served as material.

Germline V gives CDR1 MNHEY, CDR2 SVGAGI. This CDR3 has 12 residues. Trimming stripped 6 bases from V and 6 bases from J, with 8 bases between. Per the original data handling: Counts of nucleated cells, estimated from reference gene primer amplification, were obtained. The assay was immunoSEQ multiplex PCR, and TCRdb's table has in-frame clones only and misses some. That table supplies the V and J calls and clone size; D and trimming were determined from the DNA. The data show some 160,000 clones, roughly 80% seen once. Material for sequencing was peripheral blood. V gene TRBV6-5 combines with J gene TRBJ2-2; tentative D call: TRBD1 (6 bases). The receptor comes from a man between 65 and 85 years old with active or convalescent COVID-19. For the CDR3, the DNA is TGTGCCAGCAGGCGACAGGCCGGGGAGCTGTTTTTT. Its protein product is CASRRQAGELFF.